The present T cell receptor (beta chain) was sequenced within a study of control samples from healthy donors and cancer patients. Measured with immunoSEQ multiplex PCR; TCRdb has only the in-frame clones, and not every one. The table has about 84,000 clones, approximately 82% seen once. Germline V lookup: CDR1 MDHEN, CDR2 SYDVKM. CDR3 length: 14 residues. Trimming took 7 bases from V and 4 from J; bases not matched to a gene: 9. Of note for this clone: Additional DNA sequences in this sample encode the identical CDR3.

The receptor comes from a man between 60 and 70 years old with head and neck cancer. Source material: PBMCs. The chain combines TRBV28 with TRBJ2-7, with TRBD2 identical over 8 bases. The DNA for the CDR3 is TGTGCCAGCAAGGCGGGAGGCTCGCCTTACGAGCAGTACTTC. This gives the protein CASKAGGSPYEQYF.